Described below is a single T cell receptor beta chain sequence and its context. Its antigen is currently unknown. This sample stems from a study of T cell responses to AZD1222 COVID-19 vaccine. Study-level results: Recipients of AZD1222 seropositive at baseline numbered only five or six. Spike-wide coverage was observed for vaccine-associated CD4 TCRs, with dominant responses at 160-218 and 743-854. The reported proportion of spike-specific TCRs targeting unmutated variant regions was nearly half.

The assay was immunoSEQ multiplex PCR, and TCRdb's table has in-frame clones only and misses some. This table holds about 90,000 clones, roughly 90% found once. This receptor was identified in an adult who received the AZD1222 COVID-19 vaccine. This specimen consisted of peripheral blood, obtained 28 days after the second AZD1222 dose.

The CDR3 nucleotides read TGTGCCAGCAGGACAGGGGGCTACAATGAGCAGTTCTTC. The encoded protein is CASRTGGYNEQFF. This chain uses TRBV6-5 with TRBJ2-1, with 9 bases identical to TRBD1. The length of the CDR3 is 13 residues. The germline gives CDR1 MNHEY, CDR2 SVGAGI. With V trimmed by 6 bases and J by 3 bases, 0 bases remained unmatched.